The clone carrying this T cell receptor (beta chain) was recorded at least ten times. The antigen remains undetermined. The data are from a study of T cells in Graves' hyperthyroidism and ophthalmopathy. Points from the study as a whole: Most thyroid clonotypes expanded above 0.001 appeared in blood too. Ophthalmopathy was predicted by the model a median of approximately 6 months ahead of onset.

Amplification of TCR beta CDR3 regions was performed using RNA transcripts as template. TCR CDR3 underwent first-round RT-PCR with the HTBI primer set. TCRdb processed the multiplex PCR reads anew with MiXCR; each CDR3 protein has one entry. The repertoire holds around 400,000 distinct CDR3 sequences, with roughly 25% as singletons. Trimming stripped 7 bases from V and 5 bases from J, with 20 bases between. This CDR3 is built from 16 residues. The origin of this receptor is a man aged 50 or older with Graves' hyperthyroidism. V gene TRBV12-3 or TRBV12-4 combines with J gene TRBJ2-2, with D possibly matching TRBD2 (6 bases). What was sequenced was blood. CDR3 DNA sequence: TGTGCCAGCAAAGTTGGTCCTAGCGTTTCAACCGGGGAGCTGTTTTTT. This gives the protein CASKVGPSVSTGELFF.